This TCR beta chain appears in the sequencing data of a study of circulating and synovial CD4+ cells in juvenile arthritis (dated by TCRdb to the mid-2010s). For the wider study: Within each patient, the study compared the TCRbeta CDR3 repertoires of three groups: circulating HLA-DR+ CD4 T cells, bulk blood CD4 T cells, and synovial CD4 T cells. Repertoire sequencing was performed with the aim of confirming enrichment of synovial clonotypes in a circulating synovial-like CD4 T cell subset. Study-wide findings and limitations: Circulating pathogenic-like lymphocytes clustered together with synovial T cells and shared a substantially larger fraction of CDR3 sequences with synovium than bulk blood did. The difference between circulating pathogenic-like lymphocytes and bulk blood T cells was not detected by traditional Vbeta family usage analysis. Because overlap with synovium was found to increase with sequencing depth, the full repertoire overlap was likely underestimated by the measured shared-clonotype fractions. CPL and bulk blood CD4 samples differed in T cell genome counts by at least an order of magnitude, so sample-size effects were addressed. Compared with bulk blood CD4 repertoires, both the synovial and the circulating pathogenic-like lymphocyte repertoires were less diverse, and some CPL samples were as oligoclonal as synovium.

The sequenced samples came from patients who had active juvenile idiopathic arthritis. Sorting was carried out immediately after cells were thawed, and dead cells were excluded with Live/Dead Fixable Near-IR Stain. The trim is 3 bases for V and 0 bases for J, with a gap of 6 bases between the germline ends. The germline V gene (reference sequence) yields LNHDA for CDR1 and SQIVND for CDR2. From its cysteine to its phenylalanine, the CDR3 spans 14 amino acids. The retained sequence is limited to the CDR3, 42 bases, with the frame set at the first base. Comment on this clone: The antigen it recognizes is unknown. Qualities for individual bases were not recorded, and no much larger clone is one base off.

The method was the immunoSEQ multiplex PCR assay. An external provider carried out the TCRbeta CDR3 sequencing as a commercial service. In the source study's methods: The analyses used productive nucleotide sequences together with amino acid sequences obtained by in silico translation. Diversity was measured with Renyi entropy across alpha values, using the median of 200 repeated subsamples to equalise sample size. Pairwise repertoire distance was calculated as one minus the Chao-modified Jaccard index to correct for under-sampling and was used for clustering. Frequency-weighted overlap with synovial clonotypes was calculated across 200 sample sizes, using 200 draws without replacement for each, and the value reported was the one at the size of the smaller sample. The table comes from immuneACCESS by way of TCRdb, which keeps in-frame sequences with V and J called. Part of the clones is missing from these tables; in studies checked, under half for an unresolved V gene and the rest for unknown reasons. V, J and clone size are those of that table, while D and trimming were read from the DNA. This sample holds fewer than 35,000 clones; around 93% were observed only once. The top ten constitute around 2.8% of the sample.

The chain was built from TRBV19 and TRBJ1-5, with the D gene not confidently named. Sequencing was carried out using CD4+ T cells from blood. The sequence was collected from a human donor with juvenile idiopathic arthritis. The sequenced DNA is TGTGCCAGTAGTATCGTCGTTAGCAATCAGCCCCAGCATTTT. Its amino acids are CASSIVVSNQPQHF.